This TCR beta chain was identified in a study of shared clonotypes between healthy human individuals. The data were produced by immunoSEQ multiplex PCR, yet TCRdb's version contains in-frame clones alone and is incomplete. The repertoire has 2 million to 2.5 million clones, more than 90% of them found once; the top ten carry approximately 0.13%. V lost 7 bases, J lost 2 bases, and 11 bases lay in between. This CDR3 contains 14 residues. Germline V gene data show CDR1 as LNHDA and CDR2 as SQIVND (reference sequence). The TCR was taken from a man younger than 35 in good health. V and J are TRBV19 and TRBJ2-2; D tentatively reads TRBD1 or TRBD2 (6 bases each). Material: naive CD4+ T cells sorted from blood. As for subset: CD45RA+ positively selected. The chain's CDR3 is CASTPGGNTGELFF. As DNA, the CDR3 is TGTGCCAGTACTCCCGGGGGCAACACCGGGGAGCTGTTTTTT.